This T cell receptor (beta chain) originates from a study of blood T cells in healthy people across ages. This clonotype was picked up a small number of times. Primers used in a second PCR of about 6 to 11 cycles were a sample-barcoded 5' primer and a J-beta primer mix. The template-switch adaptor was a 5' adaptor with 12 random nucleotides. It tagged each cDNA molecule. Each CDR3 protein is one row after TCRdb ran MiXCR on the 5' RACE reads. The sample holds fewer than 800,000 distinct CDR3 sequences, roughly 25% seen once. There are 13 residues in the CDR3. V gave up 6 bases and J gave up 5 bases, with 13 bases separating them. Germline V gene lookup returns CDR1 SNHLY and CDR2 FYNNEI. These data were also reused for a study on T cells of mothers and their children.

The specimen was blood. The TCR sequence derives from a boy between 10 and 17 years old in good health. V is TRBV2 and J is TRBJ2-5; D perhaps matches TRBD1 (5 bases). This chain's CDR3 is CASRGHSKETQYF. The CDR3 DNA is TGTGCCAGCAGAGGACACTCCAAGGAGACCCAGTACTTC.